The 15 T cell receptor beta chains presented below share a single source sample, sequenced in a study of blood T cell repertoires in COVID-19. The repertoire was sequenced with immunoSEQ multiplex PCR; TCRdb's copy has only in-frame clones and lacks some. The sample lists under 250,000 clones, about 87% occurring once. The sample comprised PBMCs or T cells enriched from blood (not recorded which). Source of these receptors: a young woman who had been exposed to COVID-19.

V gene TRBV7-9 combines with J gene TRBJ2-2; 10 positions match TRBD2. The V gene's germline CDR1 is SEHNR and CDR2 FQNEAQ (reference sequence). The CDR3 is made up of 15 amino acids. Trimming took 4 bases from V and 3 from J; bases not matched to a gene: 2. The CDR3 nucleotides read TGTGCCAGCAGCTCAGGACTAGCGGACACCGGGGAGCTGTTTTTT. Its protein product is CASSSGLADTGELFF.

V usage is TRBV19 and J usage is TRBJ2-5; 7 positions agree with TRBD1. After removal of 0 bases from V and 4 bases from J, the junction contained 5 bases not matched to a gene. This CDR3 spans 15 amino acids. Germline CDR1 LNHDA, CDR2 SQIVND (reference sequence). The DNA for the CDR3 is TGTGCCAGTAGTATAGATGGGACAGTCCGAGAGACCCAGTACTTC. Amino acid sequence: CASSIDGTVRETQYF.

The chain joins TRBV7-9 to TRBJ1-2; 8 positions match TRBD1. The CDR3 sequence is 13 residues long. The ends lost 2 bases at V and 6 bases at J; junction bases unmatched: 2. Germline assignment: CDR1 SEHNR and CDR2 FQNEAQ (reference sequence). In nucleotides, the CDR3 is TGTGCCAGCAGCTTATCACAGGGGGATGGCTACACCTTC. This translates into CASSLSQGDGYTF.

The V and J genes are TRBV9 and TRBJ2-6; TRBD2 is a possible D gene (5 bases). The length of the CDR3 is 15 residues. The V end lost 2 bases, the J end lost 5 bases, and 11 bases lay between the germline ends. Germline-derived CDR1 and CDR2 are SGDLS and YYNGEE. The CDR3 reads CASSVDTRWANVLTF. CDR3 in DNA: TGTGCCAGCAGCGTCGATACTAGGTGGGCCAACGTCCTGACTTTC.

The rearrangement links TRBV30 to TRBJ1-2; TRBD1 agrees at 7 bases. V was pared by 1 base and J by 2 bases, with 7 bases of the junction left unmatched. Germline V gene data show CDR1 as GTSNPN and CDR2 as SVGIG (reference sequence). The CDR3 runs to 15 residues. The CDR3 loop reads CAWSGDGQANYGYTF. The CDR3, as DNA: TGTGCCTGGAGTGGGGATGGACAGGCCAACTATGGCTACACCTTC.

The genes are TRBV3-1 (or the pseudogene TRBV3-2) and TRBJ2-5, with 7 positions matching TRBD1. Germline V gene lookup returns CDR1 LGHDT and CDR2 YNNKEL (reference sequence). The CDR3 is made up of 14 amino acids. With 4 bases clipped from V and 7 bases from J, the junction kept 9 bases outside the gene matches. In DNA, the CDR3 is TGTGCCAGCAGCCCGAACAGGGGTTCGGGGACCCAGTACTTC. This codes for CASSPNRGSGTQYF.

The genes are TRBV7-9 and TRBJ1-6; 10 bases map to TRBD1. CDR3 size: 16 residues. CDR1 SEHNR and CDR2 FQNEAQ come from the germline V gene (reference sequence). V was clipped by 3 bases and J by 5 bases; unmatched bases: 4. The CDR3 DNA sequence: TGTGCCAGCAGCTTTAGGACAGGGGGAAATAATTCACCCCTCCACTTT. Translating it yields CASSFRTGGNNSPLHF. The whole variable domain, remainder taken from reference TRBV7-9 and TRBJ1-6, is DTGVSQNPRHKITKRGQNVTFRCDPISEHNRLYWYRQTLGQGPEFLTYFQNEAQLEKSRLLSDRFSAERPKGSFSTLEIQRTEQGDSAMYLCASSFRTGGNNSPLHFGNGTRLTVT.

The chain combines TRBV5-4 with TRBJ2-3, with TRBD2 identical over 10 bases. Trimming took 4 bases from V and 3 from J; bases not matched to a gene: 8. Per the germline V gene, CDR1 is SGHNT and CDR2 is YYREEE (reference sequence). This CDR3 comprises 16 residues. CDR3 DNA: TGTGCCAGCAGCGCGCGTAGCGGGAGGCGAACAGATACGCAGTATTTT. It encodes CASSARSGRRTDTQYF.

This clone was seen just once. The CDR3 spells CASSLRGLYNEQFF. The CDR3 nucleotides are TGTGCCAGCAGCCTTCGGGGACTCTACAATGAGCAGTTCTTC. This chain connects TRBV21-1 to TRBJ2-1; the tabulated D call, TRBD2, remains unverified against the DNA. TRBV21-1 is a recognized pseudogene. The CDR3 has 14 amino acids.

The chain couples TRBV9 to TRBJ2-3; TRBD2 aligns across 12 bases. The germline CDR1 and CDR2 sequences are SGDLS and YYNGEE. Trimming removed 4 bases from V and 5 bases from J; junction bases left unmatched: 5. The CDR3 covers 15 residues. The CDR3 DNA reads TGTGCCAGCAGCCCCACACTAGCGGGAGGAGATACGCAGTATTTT. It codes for CASSPTLAGGDTQYF.

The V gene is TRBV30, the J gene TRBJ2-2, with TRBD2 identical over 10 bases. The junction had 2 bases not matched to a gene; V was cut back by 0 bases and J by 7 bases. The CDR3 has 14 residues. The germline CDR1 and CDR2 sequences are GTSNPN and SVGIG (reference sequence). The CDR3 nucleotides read TGTGCCTGGAGTGTACGGACTAGCGGCGGGGAGCTGTTTTTT. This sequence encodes CAWSVRTSGGELFF.

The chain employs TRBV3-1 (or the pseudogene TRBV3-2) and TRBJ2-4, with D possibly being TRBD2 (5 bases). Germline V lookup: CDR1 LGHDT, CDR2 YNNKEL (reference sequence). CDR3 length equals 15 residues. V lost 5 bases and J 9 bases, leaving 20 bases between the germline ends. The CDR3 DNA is TGTGCCAGCAGCATGTATTCTTCGGGGTGGGGCATTCAGTACTTC. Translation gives CASSMYSSGWGIQYF.

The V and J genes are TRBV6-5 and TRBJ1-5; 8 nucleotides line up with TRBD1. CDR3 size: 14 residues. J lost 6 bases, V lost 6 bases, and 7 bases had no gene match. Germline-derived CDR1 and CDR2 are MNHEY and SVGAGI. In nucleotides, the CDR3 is TGTGCCAGCAGAGCCCAGGGGGCTTTTCAGCCCCAGCATTTT. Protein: CASRAQGAFQPQHF.

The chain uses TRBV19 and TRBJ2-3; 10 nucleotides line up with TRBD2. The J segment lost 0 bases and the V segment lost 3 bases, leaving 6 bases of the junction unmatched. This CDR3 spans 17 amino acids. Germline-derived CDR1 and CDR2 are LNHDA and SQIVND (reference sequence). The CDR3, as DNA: TGTGCCAGTAGTATGATCTTACTAGCGGGGAGCACAGATACGCAGTATTTT. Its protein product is CASSMILLAGSTDTQYF.

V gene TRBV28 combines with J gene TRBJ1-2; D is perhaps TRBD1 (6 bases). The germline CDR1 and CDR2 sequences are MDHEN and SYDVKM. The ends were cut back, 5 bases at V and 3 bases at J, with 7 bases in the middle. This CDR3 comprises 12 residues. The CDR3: CASSTGYYGYTF. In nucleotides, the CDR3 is TGTGCCAGCAGTACAGGGTACTATGGCTACACCTTC.